This T cell receptor beta chain was identified in a study of cytomegalovirus exposure and HLA in healthy donors. Study information: The early release's HLA-typed donors yielded 80 million to 95 million unique TCRs. Study-level findings and limits: Most of the TCR beta V segments (in an earlier analysis) were productive either about 87% or about 30% of the time. Associated with HLA alleles at 0.05 false discovery rate in a later analysis were 16,951 TCR beta sequences. The study dropped some indistinguishable V segments, TRBV6-2 and TRBV6-3 among them.

A note on this clone: Antigen unknown.

The CDR3 runs 15 residues. Trimming at V came to 2 bases and at J to 5 bases, leaving 6 bases not matched to a gene. Germline loops: CDR1 SGHAT, CDR2 FQDESV (reference sequence). The study ran its PCR with 60 Vbeta and 13 Jbeta primers. Using immunoSEQ multiplex PCR, the repertoire was profiled, and TCRdb retains in-frame clones only, with some absent. This sample's clone table lists 130,000 to 150,000 clones. The TCR comes from a man between 40 and 49 years old in good health and CMV-seronegative. The sequencing input was PBMCs. V is TRBV11-1 and J is TRBJ2-5, with 9 bases identical to TRBD1. CDR3 in amino acids: CASSLHRGLSETQYF. The CDR3 region has the DNA TGTGCCAGCAGCTTACACAGGGGGCTGAGCGAGACCCAGTACTTC. The complete variable domain, with remaining parts taken from reference TRBV11-1 and TRBJ2-5, reads EAEVAQSPRYKITEKSQAVAFWCDPISGHATLYWYRQILGQGPELLVQFQDESVVDDSQLPKDRFSAERLKGVDSTLKIQPAELGDSAMYLCASSLHRGLSETQYFGPGTRLLVL.